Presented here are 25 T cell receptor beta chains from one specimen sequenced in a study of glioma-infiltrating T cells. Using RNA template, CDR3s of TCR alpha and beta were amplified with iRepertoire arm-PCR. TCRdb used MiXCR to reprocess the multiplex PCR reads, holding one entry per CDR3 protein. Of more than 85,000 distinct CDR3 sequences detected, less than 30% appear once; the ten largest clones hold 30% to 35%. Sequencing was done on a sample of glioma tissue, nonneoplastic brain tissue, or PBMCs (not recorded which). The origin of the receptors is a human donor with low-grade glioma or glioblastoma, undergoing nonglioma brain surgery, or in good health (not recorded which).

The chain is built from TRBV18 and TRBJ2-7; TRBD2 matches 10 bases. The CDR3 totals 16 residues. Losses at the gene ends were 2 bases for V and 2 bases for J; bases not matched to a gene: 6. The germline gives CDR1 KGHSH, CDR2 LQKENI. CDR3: CASSPVLAGATYEQYF. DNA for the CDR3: TGTGCCAGCTCACCAGTCCTAGCGGGGGCCACCTACGAGCAGTACTTC.

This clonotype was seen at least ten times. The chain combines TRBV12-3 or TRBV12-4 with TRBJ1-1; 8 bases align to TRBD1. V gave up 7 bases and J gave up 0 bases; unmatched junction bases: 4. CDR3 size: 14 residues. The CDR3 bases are TGTGCCAGCACCACGACAGGGGTGAACACTGAAGCTTTCTTT. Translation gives CASTTTGVNTEAFF.

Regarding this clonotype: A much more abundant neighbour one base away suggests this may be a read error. Here the CDR3 DNA reads TGTGCCAGCCAGCGCAAACAAGAGACCCAGTACTTC. Its translation: CASQRKQETQYF. This chain connects TRBV11-2 to TRBJ2-5; D unresolved. The CDR3 runs to 12 residues. Looked up from germline, CDR1 is SGHAT and CDR2 is FQNNGV. Trimming removed 8 bases from V and 2 bases from J, with 9 bases in between.

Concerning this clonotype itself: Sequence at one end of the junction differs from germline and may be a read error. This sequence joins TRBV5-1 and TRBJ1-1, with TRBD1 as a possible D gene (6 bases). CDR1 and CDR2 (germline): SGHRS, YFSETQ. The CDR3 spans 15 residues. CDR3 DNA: TGCGACAGCAGCCACCACAGGGTAATGAACACTGAAGCTTTCTTT. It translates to CDSSHHRVMNTEAFF.

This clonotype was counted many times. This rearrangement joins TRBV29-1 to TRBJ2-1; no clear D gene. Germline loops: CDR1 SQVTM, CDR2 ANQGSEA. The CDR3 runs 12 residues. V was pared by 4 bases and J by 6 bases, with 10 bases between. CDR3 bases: TGCAGCGTTGTTGGCCGGATCAATGAGCAGTTCTTC. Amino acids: CSVVGRINEQFF.

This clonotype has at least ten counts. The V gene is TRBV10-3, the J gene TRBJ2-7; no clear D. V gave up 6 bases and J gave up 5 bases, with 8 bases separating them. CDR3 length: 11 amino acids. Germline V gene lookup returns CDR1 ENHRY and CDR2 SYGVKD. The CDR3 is CAISQKDEQYF. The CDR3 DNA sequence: TGTGCCATCAGCCAGAAGGACGAGCAGTACTTC.

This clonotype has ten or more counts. In DNA form, the CDR3 reads TGTGCCAGCAGTCTTGAACGGTTCCAATCACCCCTCCACTTT. Translated, it gives CASSLERFQSPLHF. This sequence joins TRBV6-4 and TRBJ1-6; D not certain. The CDR3 length is 14 residues. The germline CDR1 and CDR2 sequences are MRHNA and SNTAGT. Trimming removed 5 bases from V and 10 bases from J, with 15 bases in between.

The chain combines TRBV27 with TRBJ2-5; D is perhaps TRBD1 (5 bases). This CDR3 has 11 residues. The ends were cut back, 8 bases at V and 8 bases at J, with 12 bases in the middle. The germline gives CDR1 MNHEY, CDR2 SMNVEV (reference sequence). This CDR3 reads CASQEGVTQYF. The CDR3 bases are TGTGCCAGCCAAGAAGGGGTTACCCAGTACTTC.

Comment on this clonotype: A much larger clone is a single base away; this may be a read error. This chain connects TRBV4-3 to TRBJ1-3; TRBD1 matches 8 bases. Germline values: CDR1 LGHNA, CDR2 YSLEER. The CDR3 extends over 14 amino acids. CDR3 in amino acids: CASSQAGGKNSIYF. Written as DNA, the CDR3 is TGCGCCAGCAGCCAAGCAGGGGGCAAAAACAGCATATATTTT.

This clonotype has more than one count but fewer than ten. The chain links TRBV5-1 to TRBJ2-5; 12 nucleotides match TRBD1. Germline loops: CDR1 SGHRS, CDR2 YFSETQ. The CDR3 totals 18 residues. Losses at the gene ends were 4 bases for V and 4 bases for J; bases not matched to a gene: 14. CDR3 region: CASSPAPPGQGAGETQYF. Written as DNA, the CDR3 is TGCGCCAGCAGCCCTGCACCGCCGGGACAGGGGGCGGGAGAGACCCAGTACTTC.

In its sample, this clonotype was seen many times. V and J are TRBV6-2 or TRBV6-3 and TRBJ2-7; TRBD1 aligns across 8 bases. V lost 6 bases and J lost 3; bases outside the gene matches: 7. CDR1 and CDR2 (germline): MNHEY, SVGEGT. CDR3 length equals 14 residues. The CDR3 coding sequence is TGTGCCAGCAGACATGGGACAGGACTCTACGAGCAGTACTTC. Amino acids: CASRHGTGLYEQYF.

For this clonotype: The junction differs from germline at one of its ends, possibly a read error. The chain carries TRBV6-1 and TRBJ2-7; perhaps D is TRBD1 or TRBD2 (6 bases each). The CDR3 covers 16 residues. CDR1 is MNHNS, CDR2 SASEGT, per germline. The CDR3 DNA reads TGTGCCGGCAGTGGGGGGCACACGGGACTCTCCTACGCGCAGTACTTC. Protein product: CAGSGGHTGLSYAQYF.

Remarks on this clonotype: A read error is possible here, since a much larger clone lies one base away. This CDR3 reads CARSESGLNYGYTF. CDR3 sequence (DNA): TGCGCCAGAAGTGAGAGCGGACTTAACTATGGCTACACCTTC. The chain uses TRBV10-2 and TRBJ1-2; D is unresolved. Germline lookup yields CDR1 WSHSY and CDR2 SAAADI. The CDR3 covers 14 residues.

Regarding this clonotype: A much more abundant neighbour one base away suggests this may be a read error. Written as DNA, the CDR3 is TGCAGCGTTGGGTACTACGAGCAGTACTTC. Its protein product is CSVGYYEQYF. V and J are TRBV29-1 and TRBJ2-7, with D unresolved. CDR1 SQVTM and CDR2 ANQGSEA come from the germline V gene. The CDR3 runs to 10 residues. The V end was cut by 4 bases, the J end by 3 bases, with 4 bases between.

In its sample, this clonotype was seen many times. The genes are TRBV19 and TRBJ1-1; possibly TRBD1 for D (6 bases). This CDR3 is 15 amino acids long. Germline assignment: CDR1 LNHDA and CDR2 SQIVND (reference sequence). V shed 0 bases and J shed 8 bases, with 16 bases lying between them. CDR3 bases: TGTGCCAGTAGTATAGATTCGGAGGGGACAACCGAAGCTTTCTTT. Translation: CASSIDSEGTTEAFF. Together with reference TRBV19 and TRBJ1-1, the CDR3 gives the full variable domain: DGGITQSPKYLFRKEGQNVTLSCEQNLNHDAMYWYRQDPGQGLRLIYYSQIVNDFQKGDIAEGYSVSREKKESFPLTVTSAQKNPTAFYLCASSIDSEGTTEAFFGQGTRLTVV.

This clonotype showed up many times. The CDR3 spells CASSVGASDTQYF. The DNA for the CDR3 is TGTGCCAGCAGCGTAGGGGCATCGGATACGCAGTATTTT. The chain recombines TRBV9 with TRBJ2-3; D is uncertain. V gave up 0 bases and J gave up 6 bases, with 8 bases separating them. The CDR3 is made up of 13 amino acids. The germline V gene has CDR1 SGDLS and CDR2 YYNGEE.

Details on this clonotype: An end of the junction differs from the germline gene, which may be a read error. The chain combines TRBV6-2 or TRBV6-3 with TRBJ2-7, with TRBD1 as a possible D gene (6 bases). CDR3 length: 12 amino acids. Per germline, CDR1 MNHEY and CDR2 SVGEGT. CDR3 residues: CASSTGQPSFLF. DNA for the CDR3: TGTGCCAGCAGTACCGGACAGCCTAGCTTCCTCTTC.

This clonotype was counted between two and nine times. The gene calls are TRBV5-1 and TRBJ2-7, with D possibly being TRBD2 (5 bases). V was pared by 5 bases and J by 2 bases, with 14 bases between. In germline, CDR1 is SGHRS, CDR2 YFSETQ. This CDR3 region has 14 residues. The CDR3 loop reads CASREADPTYEQYF. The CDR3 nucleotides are TGCGCCAGCAGAGAAGCGGATCCGACCTACGAGCAGTACTTC.

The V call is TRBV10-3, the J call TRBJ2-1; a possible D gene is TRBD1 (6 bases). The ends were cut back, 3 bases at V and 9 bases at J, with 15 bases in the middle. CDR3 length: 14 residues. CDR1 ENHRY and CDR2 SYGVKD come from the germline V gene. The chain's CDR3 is CAISDRGSYSEQFF. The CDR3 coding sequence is TGTGCCATCAGTGACAGGGGTTCTTATAGTGAGCAGTTCTTC.

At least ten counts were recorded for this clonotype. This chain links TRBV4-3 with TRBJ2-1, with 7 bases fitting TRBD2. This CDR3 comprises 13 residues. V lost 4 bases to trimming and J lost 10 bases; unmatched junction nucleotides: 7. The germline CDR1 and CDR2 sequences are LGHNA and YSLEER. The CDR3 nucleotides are TGCGCCAGCAGCCGGCAGCGGGATCCGGAGCAGTTCTTC. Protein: CASSRQRDPEQFF.

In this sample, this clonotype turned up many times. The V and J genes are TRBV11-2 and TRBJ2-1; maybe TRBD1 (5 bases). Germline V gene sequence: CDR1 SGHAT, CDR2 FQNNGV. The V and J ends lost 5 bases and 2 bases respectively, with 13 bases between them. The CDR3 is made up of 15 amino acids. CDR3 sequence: CASSQERQTYNEQFF. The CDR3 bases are TGTGCCAGCAGCCAAGAAAGACAGACCTACAATGAGCAGTTCTTC.

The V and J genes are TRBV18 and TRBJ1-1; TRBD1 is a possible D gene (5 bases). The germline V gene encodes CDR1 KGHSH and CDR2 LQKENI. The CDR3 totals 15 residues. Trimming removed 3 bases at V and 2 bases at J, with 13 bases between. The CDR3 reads CASSPQQEINTEAFF. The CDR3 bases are TGTGCCAGCTCACCCCAACAGGAGATTAACACTGAAGCTTTCTTT.

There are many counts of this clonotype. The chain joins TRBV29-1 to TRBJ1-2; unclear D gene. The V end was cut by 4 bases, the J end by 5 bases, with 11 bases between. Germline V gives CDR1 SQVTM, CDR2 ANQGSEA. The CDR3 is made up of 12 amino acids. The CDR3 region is CSVAIAAYGYTF. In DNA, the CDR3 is TGCAGCGTTGCCATTGCAGCTTATGGCTACACCTTC.

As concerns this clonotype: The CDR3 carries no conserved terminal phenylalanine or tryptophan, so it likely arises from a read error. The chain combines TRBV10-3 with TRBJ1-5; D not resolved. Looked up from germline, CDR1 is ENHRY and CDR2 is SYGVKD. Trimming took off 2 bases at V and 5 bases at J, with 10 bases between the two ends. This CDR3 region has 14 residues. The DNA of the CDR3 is TGTGCCATCAGTGAGCTCCCGTATGATCAGCCCCAGCATTAT. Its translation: CAISELPYDQPQHY.

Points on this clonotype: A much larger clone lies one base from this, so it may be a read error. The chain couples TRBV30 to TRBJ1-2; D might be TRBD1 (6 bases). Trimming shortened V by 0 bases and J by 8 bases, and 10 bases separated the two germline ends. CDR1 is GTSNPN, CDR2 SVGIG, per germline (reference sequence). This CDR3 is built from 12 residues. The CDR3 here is CAWSVGQRGYTF. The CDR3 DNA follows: TGTGCCTGGAGTGTGGGACAAAGAGGCTACACCTTC.